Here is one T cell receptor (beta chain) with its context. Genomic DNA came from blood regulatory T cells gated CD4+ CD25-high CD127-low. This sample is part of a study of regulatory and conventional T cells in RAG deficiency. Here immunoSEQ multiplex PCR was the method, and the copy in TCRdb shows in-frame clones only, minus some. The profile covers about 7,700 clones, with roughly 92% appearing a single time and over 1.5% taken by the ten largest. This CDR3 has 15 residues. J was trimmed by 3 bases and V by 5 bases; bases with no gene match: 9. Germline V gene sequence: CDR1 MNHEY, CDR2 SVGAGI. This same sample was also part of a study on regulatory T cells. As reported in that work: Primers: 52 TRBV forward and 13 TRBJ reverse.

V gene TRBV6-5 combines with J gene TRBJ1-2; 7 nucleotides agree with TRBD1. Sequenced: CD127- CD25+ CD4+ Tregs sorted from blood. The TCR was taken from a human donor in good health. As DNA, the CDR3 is TGTGCCAGCAGTACCAACCGGGACAGACACTATGGCTACACCTTC. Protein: CASSTNRDRHYGYTF.